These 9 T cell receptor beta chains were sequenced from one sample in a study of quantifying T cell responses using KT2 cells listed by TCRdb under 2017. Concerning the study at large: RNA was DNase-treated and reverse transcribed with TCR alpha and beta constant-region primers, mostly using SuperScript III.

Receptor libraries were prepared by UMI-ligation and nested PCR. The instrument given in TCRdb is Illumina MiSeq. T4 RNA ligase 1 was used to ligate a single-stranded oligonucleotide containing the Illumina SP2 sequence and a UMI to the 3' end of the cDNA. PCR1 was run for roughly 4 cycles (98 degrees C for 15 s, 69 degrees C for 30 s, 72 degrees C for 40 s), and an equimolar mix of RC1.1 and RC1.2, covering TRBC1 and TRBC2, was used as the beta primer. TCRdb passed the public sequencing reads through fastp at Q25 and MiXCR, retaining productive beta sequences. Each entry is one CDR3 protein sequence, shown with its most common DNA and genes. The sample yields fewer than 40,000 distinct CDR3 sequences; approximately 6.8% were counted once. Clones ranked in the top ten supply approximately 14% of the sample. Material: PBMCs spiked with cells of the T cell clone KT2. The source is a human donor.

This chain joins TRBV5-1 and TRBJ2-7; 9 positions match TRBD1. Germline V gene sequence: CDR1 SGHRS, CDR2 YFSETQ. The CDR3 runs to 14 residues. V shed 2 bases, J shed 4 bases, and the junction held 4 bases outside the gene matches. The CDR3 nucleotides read TGCGCCAGCAGCTTTGGGACAGGGAAATACGAGCAGTACTTC. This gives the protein CASSFGTGKYEQYF.

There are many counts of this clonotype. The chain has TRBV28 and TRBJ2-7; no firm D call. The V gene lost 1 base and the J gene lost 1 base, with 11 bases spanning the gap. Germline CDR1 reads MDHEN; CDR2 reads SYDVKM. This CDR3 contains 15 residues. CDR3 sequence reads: CASSLSGSLSYEQYF. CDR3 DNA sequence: TGTGCCAGCAGTTTATCGGGCTCCCTGTCCTACGAGCAGTACTTC.

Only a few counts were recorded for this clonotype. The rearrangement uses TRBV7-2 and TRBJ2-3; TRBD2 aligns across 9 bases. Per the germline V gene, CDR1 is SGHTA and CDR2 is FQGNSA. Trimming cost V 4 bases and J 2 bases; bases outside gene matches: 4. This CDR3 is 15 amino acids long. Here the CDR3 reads CASSSTSGYTDTQYF. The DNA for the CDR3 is TGTGCCAGCAGCTCGACTAGCGGATACACAGATACGCAGTATTTT.

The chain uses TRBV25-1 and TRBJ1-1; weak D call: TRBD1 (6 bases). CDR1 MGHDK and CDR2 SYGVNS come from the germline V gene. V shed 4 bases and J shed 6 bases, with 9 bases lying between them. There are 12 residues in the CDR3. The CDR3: CASSGNRAEAFF. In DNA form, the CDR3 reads TGTGCCAGCAGTGGGAACAGGGCTGAAGCTTTCTTT. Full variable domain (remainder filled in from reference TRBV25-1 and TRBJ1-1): EADIYQTPRYLVIGTGKKITLECSQTMGHDKMYWYQQDPGMELHLIHYSYGVNSTEKGDLSSESTVSRIRTEHFPLTLESARPSHTSQYLCASSGNRAEAFFGQGTRLTVV.

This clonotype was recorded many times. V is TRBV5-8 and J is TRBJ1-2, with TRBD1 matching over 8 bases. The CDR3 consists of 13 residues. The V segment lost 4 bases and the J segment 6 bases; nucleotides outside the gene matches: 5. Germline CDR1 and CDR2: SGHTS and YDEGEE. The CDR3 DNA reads TGTGCCAGCAGCCCGGACAGGGTCCATGGCTACACCTTC. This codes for CASSPDRVHGYTF.

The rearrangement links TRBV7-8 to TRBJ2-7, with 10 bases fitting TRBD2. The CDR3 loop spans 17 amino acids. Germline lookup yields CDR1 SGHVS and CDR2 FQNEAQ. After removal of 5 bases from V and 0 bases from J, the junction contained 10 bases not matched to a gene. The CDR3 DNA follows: TGTGCCAGCAGCCCCGTGCGTAGCGGGGGGCTCTCCTACGAGCAGTACTTC. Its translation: CASSPVRSGGLSYEQYF.

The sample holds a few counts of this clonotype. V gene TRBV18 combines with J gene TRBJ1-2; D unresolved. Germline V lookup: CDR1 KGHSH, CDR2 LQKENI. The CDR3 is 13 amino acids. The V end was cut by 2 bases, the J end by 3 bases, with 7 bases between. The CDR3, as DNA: TGTGCCAGCTCACCAGGGGATGACTATGGCTACACCTTC. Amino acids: CASSPGDDYGYTF.

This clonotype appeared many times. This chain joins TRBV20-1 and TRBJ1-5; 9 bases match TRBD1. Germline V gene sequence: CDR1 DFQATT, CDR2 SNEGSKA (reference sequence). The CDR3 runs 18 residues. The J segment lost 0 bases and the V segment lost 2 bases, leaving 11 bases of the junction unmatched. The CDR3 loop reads CSARNTGTGIYSNQPQHF. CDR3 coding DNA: TGCAGTGCTAGAAATACCGGGACAGGGATCTATAGCAATCAGCCCCAGCATTTT.

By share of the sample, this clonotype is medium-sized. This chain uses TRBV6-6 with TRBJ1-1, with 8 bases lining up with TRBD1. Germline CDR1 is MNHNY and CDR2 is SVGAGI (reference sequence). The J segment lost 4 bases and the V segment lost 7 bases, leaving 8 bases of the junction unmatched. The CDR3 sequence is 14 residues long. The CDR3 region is CASNDRGESTEAFF. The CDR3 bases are TGTGCCAGCAACGACAGGGGAGAATCCACTGAAGCTTTCTTT.